This TCR beta chain emerged from a study of blood T cell repertoires in COVID-19. About the research overall: Samples taken during acute and convalescent COVID-19 were collected in the United States, Italy and Spain. In each case, the material was cDNA or gDNA derived from T cells, B-cell-depleted T cells, or PBMCs.

Original analysis: Nucleated cell number was recorded as an estimate derived from reference gene primer amplification. The assay was immunoSEQ multiplex PCR, and TCRdb's table has in-frame clones only and misses some. V, J and clone size are taken as reported in that table, and D and trimming were inferred from the DNA itself. The table includes about 180,000 clones, approximately 90% detected once. Germline lookup yields CDR1 KGHSH and CDR2 LQKENI. V shed 0 bases and J shed 5 bases, with 17 bases lying between them. There are 16 residues in the CDR3. The sequenced sample consisted of peripheral blood. The chain combines TRBV18 with TRBJ2-7; the D gene is possibly TRBD2 (5 bases). The clonotype comes from a woman in her twenties or thirties with active or convalescent COVID-19. This CDR3 is CASSPPGSLIIHEQYF. CDR3 coding DNA: TGTGCCAGCTCACCACCGGGGAGTCTGATTATCCACGAGCAGTACTTC.